This TCR beta chain was recorded in a study of T cell repertoires in cytomegalovirus infection. Study-level background: Matching HLA type and CMV infection were both indicated by public TCR beta signatures.

Findings and caveats of the study: HLA-C-restricted CMV clonotypes gave the most frequent clonotype in two of eight donors. Cumulative public TCR beta family frequency identified carriers of CMV plus the relevant HLA.

CDR1 is SGHAT, CDR2 FQNNGV, per germline. The CDR3 is made up of 11 amino acids. This clonotype was seen repeatedly, ten times or more. The target antigen is unknown. At one of its ends the junction is not consistent with the germline gene, which may arise from a read error. MiXCR was run by TCRdb on the reads, yielding one entry per CDR3 protein. The sample has hundreds of thousands of distinct CDR3 sequences; around 11% are singletons. What was sequenced was PBMCs. The chain recombines TRBV11-2 with TRBJ2-1, with a tentative D call TRBD2 (7 bases). This TCR was sampled from a human donor in good health (CMV status not recorded). Some clones in this sample may be carry-over from other donors' samples. CDR3 DNA: TGTGCCAGCAGCTTGGGACACCGGGGGGTCTTC. It is translated as CASSLGHRGVF. Supplemented by reference TRBV11-2 and TRBJ2-1, the full variable domain reads EAGVAQSPRYKIIEKRQSVAFWCNPISGHATLYWYQQILGQGPKLLIQFQNNGVVDDSQLPKDRFSAERLKGVDSTLKIQPAKLEDSAVYLCASSLGHRGVFGPGTRLTVL.